The present entry profiles one T cell receptor beta chain with its context. The data originate from a study of blood T cell repertoires in COVID-19. Across the study: The study drew acute and convalescent COVID-19 samples from the United States, Italy and Spain. Sources were T cells, B-cell-depleted T cells, or PBMCs; the material itself was cDNA or gDNA.

Trimming pared 2 bases from V and 2 bases from J, leaving 10 bases between. The V gene's germline CDR1 is MDHEN and CDR2 SYDVKM. The CDR3 sequence is 15 residues long. Per the original data handling: By means of reference gene primer amplification, nucleated cell counts were estimated. TCRdb keeps only in-frame clones here, not all; method: immunoSEQ multiplex PCR. The V and J calls and clone size come from that table; D and trimming were worked out from the DNA. The sample holds around 48,000 clones, about 89% seen once. Sequencing was performed on peripheral blood. The origin of this receptor is a man in his sixties with active or convalescent COVID-19. The genes are TRBV28 and TRBJ1-5; D not certain. The CDR3 nucleotides read TGTGCCAGCAGTTTAGTGGCCGGGGGCAATCAGCCCCAGCATTTT. It encodes CASSLVAGGNQPQHF.